The rows below give T cell receptor beta chains drawn from one sample of a study of blood T cell repertoires in COVID-19. TCRdb's table, derived via immunoSEQ multiplex PCR, lists solely in-frame clones and lacks some. The sample includes about 200,000 clones, about 88% seen only once; the top ten take roughly a sixth. Material for sequencing was peripheral blood. The receptor source for this set is a man aged 50-60 years with COVID-19, enrolled during active disease. The CDR3 runs from the conserved cysteine through the conserved F or W. Each record gives: clone size, J gene, V gene, D gene, CDR3 protein, CDR3 DNA. The D gene is left open where the match is weak. The size field is filled for only some rows; it gives once, few, many or a size class.

size: NA; J: TRBJ2-7; V: TRBV7-2; D: TRBD2; CDR3: CASGWGGWEQYF; DNA: TGTGCCAGCGGCTGGGGGGGTTGGGAGCAGTACTTC
size: once; J: TRBJ1-3; V: TRBV11-2; D: NA; CDR3: CASSLDLRSSGNTIYF; DNA: TGTGCCAGCAGCTTAGATTTGAGAAGCTCTGGAAACACCATATATTTT
size: few; J: TRBJ1-2; V: TRBV14; D: NA; CDR3: CASSPRGGFGYTF; DNA: TGTGCCAGCAGCCCCCGGGGGGGGTTTGGCTACACCTTC
size: NA; J: TRBJ2-6; V: TRBV9; D: NA; CDR3: CASSVVVSGANVLTF; DNA: TGTGCCAGCAGCGTAGTCGTCTCTGGGGCCAACGTCCTGACTTTC
size: NA; J: TRBJ2-1; V: TRBV19; D: NA; CDR3: CASSDDSIHEQFF; DNA: TGTGCCAGTAGTGACGACAGTATCCATGAGCAGTTCTTC
size: NA; J: TRBJ2-5; V: TRBV6-2/TRBV6-3; D: NA; CDR3: CASSYRQGETQYF; DNA: TGTGCCAGCAGTTACCGGCAGGGGGAGACCCAGTACTTC
size: NA; J: TRBJ2-5; V: TRBV29-1; D: TRBD1; CDR3: CSVAGTGFFRETQYF; DNA: TGCAGCGTTGCTGGGACAGGGTTTTTTCGAGAGACCCAGTACTTC
size: NA; J: TRBJ2-7; V: TRBV5-1; D: TRBD2; CDR3: CASSLESSGSYEQYF; DNA: TGCGCCAGCAGCTTGGAGTCTAGCGGGTCCTACGAGCAGTACTTC
size: NA; J: TRBJ2-1; V: TRBV19; D: TRBD2; CDR3: CASSMVQSSGANEQFF; DNA: TGTGCCAGTAGTATGGTGCAGTCTAGCGGGGCGAATGAGCAGTTCTTC
size: once; J: TRBJ1-2; V: TRBV11-2; D: NA; CDR3: CASSLAGAHGYTF; DNA: TGTGCCAGCAGCTTAGCTGGGGCGCATGGCTACACCTTC
size: NA; J: TRBJ2-5; V: TRBV7-8; D: TRBD1; CDR3: CASSLARDSLIQETQYF; DNA: TGTGCCAGCAGCTTGGCCCGGGACAGCCTCATCCAAGAGACCCAGTACTTC
size: NA; J: TRBJ2-7; V: TRBV2; D: NA; CDR3: CASRITYEQYF; DNA: TGTGCCAGCAGAATTACCTACGAGCAGTACTTC
size: NA; J: TRBJ2-1; V: TRBV3-1/TRBV3-2; D: TRBD2; CDR3: CASSRLAVYNEQFF; DNA: TGTGCCAGCAGCCGACTAGCGGTCTACAATGAGCAGTTCTTC
size: NA; J: TRBJ2-7; V: TRBV5-1; D: NA; CDR3: CASGQGRVAGFEQYF; DNA: TGCGCCAGCGGCCAAGGGAGAGTAGCCGGGTTTGAGCAGTACTTC
size: NA; J: TRBJ2-1; V: TRBV7-3; D: TRBD2; CDR3: CASSPPGLAGESEQFF; DNA: TGTGCCAGCAGCCCCCCTGGACTAGCGGGAGAGAGTGAGCAGTTCTTC
size: NA; J: TRBJ1-4; V: TRBV4-1; D: NA; CDR3: CASRTRYDSNEKLFF; DNA: TGCGCCAGCAGAACCCGATATGACAGTAATGAAAAACTGTTTTTT
size: NA; J: TRBJ1-1; V: TRBV10-3; D: NA; CDR3: CAIVQGQGAEAFF; DNA: TGTGCCATCGTACAGGGCCAAGGGGCAGAAGCTTTCTTT
size: NA; J: TRBJ1-3; V: TRBV18; D: NA; CDR3: CASSPLHTGGATSGNTIYF; DNA: TGTGCCAGCTCACCACTTCACACCGGAGGGGCCACCTCTGGAAACACCATATATTTT
size: NA; J: TRBJ2-1; V: TRBV29-1; D: NA; CDR3: CSVVAGLNEQFF; DNA: TGCAGCGTTGTGGCAGGGCTGAATGAGCAGTTCTTC
size: NA; J: TRBJ2-7; V: TRBV18; D: TRBD1; CDR3: CASSGQGDDSYEQYF; DNA: TGTGCCAGCTCAGGACAGGGGGACGACTCCTACGAGCAGTACTTC
size: NA; J: TRBJ1-2; V: TRBV5-6; D: NA; CDR3: CASSLDRVYGYTF; DNA: TGTGCCAGCAGCTTGGACAGGGTCTATGGCTACACCTTC
size: NA; J: TRBJ1-2; V: TRBV5-1; D: TRBD1; CDR3: CASSSGQGEGYGYTF; DNA: TGCGCCAGCAGTTCGGGACAGGGAGAGGGGTATGGCTACACCTTC